Described below is a single T cell receptor (beta chain) sequence and its context. Its antigen is as yet unknown. TCRdb passed the RT-PCR reads through MiXCR, listing each CDR3 protein once. Of roughly 780,000 distinct CDR3 sequences listed, under 20% are singletons. The CDR3 spans 12 residues. The V gene lost 6 bases and the J gene lost 6 bases, with 12 bases spanning the gap. These data come from a study of response to subunit inactivated influenza vaccine. Regarding the study as a whole: Every seasonal influenza vaccination brings in few new T cells, the authors suggested.

The origin of this receptor is a man aged 50 or older who received an inactivated influenza vaccine. The specimen comprised PBMCs from blood, sampled more than 4 days after vaccination. J is TRBJ2-7 and V is TRBV12-3 or TRBV12-4; weak D call: TRBD2 (6 bases). CDR3 amino acids: CASRMAGREQYF. For the CDR3, the DNA is TGTGCCAGCAGAATGGCGGGGCGCGAGCAGTACTTC.